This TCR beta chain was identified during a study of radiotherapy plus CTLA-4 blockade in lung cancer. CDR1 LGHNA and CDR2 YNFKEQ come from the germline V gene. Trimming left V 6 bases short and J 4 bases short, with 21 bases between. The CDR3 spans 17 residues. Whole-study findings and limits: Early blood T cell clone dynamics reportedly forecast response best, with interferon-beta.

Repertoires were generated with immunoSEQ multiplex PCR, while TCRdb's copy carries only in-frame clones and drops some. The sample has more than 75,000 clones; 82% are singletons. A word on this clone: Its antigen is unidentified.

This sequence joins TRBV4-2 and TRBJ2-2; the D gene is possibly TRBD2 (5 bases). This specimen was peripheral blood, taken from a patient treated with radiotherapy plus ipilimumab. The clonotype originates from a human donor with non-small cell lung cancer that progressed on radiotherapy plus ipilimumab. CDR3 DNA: TGTGCCAGCAGTAAAGATTGGGCTAGCTTACGCACCGGGGAGCTGTTTTTT. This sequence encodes CASSKDWASLRTGELFF.